These T cell receptor beta chains were read from a single sample in a study of B cell selection in AIRE deficiency. Only in-frame clones appear in the TCRdb table, and some are missing; sequencing was by immunoSEQ multiplex PCR. The top ten clones hold approximately 0.2% of a sample with about 25,000 clones, about 96% of them seen once. The sequencing input was CD4+CD127+ conventional T cells sorted from PBMCs. Receptors originate from a human donor in good health. Both conserved end residues are part of each CDR3. The D gene is left open where the match is weak. A row's size may be missing; if present it is once, few, many or a size class.

TRBJ1-4,NA,NA,TRBV7-9,TGTGCCAGCAGTCCCCGGGACTTAAGGGGCGAAAAACTGTTTTTT,CASSPRDLRGEKLFF
TRBJ1-2,NA,NA,TRBV6-5,TGTGCCAGCAGTTACTCAACGGGACCCTCGCCCGGCTACACCTTC,CASSYSTGPSPGYTF
TRBJ2-3,NA,NA,TRBV28,TGTGCCAGCAGCCCACCGGGACAATCAGATACGCAGTATTTT,CASSPPGQSDTQYF
TRBJ2-7,NA,NA,TRBV28,TGTGCCAGCAGTCCACCCCGGGCCGGGGGCTACGAGCAGTACTTC,CASSPPRAGGYEQYF
TRBJ2-1,TRBD2,NA,TRBV28,TGTGCCAGCAGTCCCGGGACTAGCGGGAGGTGGGGCAATGAGCAGTTCTTC,CASSPGTSGRWGNEQFF
TRBJ2-6,NA,NA,TRBV5-1,TGCGCCAGCGGCCCACAGTTCTCTGGGGCCAACGTCCTGACTTTC,CASGPQFSGANVLTF
TRBJ2-7,TRBD2,NA,TRBV7-2,TGTGCCAGCAGCTCCTTTAGCGGGAGAAGTAGCTACGAGCAGTACTTC,CASSSFSGRSSYEQYF
TRBJ2-7,NA,once,TRBV5-1,TGCGCCAGCAGCTTGGTATCGTCCTCCCACGAGCAGTACTTC,CASSLVSSSHEQYF
TRBJ2-5,TRBD2,once,TRBV27,TGTGCCAGCAGTCTAGCGGGGACGGAGGAGACCCAGTACTTC,CASSLAGTEETQYF
TRBJ2-7,NA,NA,TRBV2,TGTGCCAGCAGTGAGACAGGGAGGTTCGACGAGCAGTACTTC,CASSETGRFDEQYF
TRBJ2-1,TRBD2,NA,TRBV7-9,TGTGCCAGCAGCCCACGGGGACTAGCCTCCAATGAGCAGTTCTTC,CASSPRGLASNEQFF
TRBJ2-3,NA,NA,TRBV9,TGTGCCAGCAGCGCTAGCGCGACTAGGGATACGCAGTATTTT,CASSASATRDTQYF
TRBJ2-5,NA,NA,TRBV21-1,TGTGCCAGCAGCAAGACCACCCATCCGGGACGGGGGGAGACCCAGTACTTC,CASSKTTHPGRGETQYF
TRBJ2-7,NA,once,TRBV6-1,TGTGCCAGCAGTTTCGTCTACGAGCAGTACTTC,CASSFVYEQYF
TRBJ1-2,TRBD1,NA,TRBV4-1,TGCGCCAGCAGCCAAGATTGGGCAGGGGGTAGCTATGGCTACACCTTC,CASSQDWAGGSYGYTF
TRBJ2-7,NA,NA,TRBV7-8,TGTGCCAGCAGCCCGGAAGTCTGGAGCTCCTACGAGCAGTACTTC,CASSPEVWSSYEQYF
TRBJ2-1,TRBD2,NA,TRBV7-8,TGTGCCAGCAGCCTAGGGGGACTAGCAGGCAATGAGCAGTTCTTC,CASSLGGLAGNEQFF